These 2 T cell receptor beta chains share one sample of origin, sequenced in a study of regulatory T cells in long-lasting Graves disease. Time point reported: persistent/refractory GD, antithyroid drugs over 5 years with positive TRAb. The TCR library was prepared using RNA isolated from PBMCs. Building of the TCR beta libraries involved iRepertoire HTBI primers and Arm-PCR of CDR3 regions. In TCRdb, the multiplex PCR reads were re-called with MiXCR into one record per CDR3 protein. The sample yields a few hundred thousand distinct CDR3 sequences, around a fifth seen once. The input for sequencing was peripheral blood mononuclear cells (PBMCs), taken when the disease was refractory, from a patient treated with antithyroid drugs. The receptor source for this set is a female donor with Graves disease.

In regard to this clonotype: This could be a read error, since a much larger clone is one nucleotide away. The V and J genes are TRBV12-3 or TRBV12-4 and TRBJ1-5; maybe TRBD1 (6 bases). This CDR3 contains 14 residues. Trimming shortened V by 3 bases and J by 5 bases, and 11 bases separated the two germline ends. This CDR3 reads CASSFNRVDQPQHF. DNA for the CDR3: TGTGCCAGCAGTTTTAACAGGGTGGATCAGCCCCAGCATTTT.

The sample holds a few counts of this clonotype. V usage is TRBV7-9 and J usage is TRBJ2-5; D is possibly TRBD2 (6 bases). This CDR3 comprises 16 residues. Trimming removed 6 bases from V and 5 bases from J, with 22 bases in between. Germline values: CDR1 SEHNR, CDR2 FQNEAQ (reference sequence). CDR3 sequence reads: CASRTYTPGGRETQYF. The CDR3 DNA reads TGTGCCAGCAGAACATATACCCCCGGAGGGAGGGAGACCCAGTACTTC.